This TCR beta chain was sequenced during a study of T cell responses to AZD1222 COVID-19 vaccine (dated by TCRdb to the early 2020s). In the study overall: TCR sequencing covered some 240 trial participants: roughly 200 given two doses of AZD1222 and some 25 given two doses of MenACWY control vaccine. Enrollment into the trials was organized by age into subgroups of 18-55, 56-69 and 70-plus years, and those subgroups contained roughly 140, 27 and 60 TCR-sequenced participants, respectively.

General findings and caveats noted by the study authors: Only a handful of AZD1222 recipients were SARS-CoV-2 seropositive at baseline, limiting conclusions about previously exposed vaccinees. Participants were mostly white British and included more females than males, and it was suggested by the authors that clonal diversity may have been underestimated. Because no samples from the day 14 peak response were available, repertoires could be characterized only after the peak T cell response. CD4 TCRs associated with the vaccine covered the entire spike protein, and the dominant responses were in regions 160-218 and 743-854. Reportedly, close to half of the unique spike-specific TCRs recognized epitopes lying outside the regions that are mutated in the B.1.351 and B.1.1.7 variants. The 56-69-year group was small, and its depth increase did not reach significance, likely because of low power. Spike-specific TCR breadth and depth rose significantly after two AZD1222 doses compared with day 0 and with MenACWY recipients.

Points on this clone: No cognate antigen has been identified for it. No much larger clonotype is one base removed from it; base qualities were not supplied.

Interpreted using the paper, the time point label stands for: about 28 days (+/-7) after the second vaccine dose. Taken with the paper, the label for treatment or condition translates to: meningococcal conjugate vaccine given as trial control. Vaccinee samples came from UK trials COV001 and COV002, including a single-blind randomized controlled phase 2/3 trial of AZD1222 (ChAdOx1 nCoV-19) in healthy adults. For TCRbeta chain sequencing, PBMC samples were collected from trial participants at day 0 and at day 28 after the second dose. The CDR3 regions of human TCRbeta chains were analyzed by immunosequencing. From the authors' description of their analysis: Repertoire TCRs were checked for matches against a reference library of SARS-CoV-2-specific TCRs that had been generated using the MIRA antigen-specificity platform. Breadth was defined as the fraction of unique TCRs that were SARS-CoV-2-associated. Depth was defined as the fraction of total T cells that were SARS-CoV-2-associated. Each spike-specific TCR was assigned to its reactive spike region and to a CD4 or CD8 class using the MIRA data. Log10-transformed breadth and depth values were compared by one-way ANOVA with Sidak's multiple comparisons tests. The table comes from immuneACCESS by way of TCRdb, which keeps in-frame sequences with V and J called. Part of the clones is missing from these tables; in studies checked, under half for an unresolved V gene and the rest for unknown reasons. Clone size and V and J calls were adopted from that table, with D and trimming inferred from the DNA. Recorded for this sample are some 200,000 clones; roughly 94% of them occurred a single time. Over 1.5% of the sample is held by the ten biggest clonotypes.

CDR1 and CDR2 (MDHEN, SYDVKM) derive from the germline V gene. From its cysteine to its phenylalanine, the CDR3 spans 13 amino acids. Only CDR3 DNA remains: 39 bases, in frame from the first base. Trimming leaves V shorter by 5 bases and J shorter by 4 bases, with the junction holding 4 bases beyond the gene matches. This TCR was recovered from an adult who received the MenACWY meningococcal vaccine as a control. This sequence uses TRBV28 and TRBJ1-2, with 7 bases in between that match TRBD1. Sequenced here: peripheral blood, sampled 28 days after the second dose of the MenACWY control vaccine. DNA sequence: TGTGCCAGCAGTACGACAGGGAGCTATGGCTACACCTTC. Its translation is CASSTTGSYGYTF.